The T cell receptor beta chain described here comes from a study of T cells in Graves' hyperthyroidism and ophthalmopathy. TCR beta CDR3 regions were amplified from RNA transcripts. TCR CDR3 regions were first amplified by RT-PCR with HTBI primers. A single record per CDR3 protein comes from TCRdb applying MiXCR to the multiplex PCR reads. The sample records about 710,000 distinct CDR3 sequences, 16% being singletons. Stability of Graves' hyperthyroidism was defined as absent ophthalmopathy progression within 18 months. This CDR3 is 13 amino acids long. The germline CDR1 and CDR2 sequences are SQVTM and ANQGSEA. J gave up 0 bases and V 5 bases, and 3 bases lay outside the gene matches.

Specimen: blood. The TCR originated in a young man with Graves' hyperthyroidism. The rearrangement uses TRBV29-1 and TRBJ1-1, with TRBD1 identical over 7 bases. DNA for the CDR3: TGCAGCGTTTTGGGACAGCTGAACACTGAAGCTTTCTTT. Translation gives CSVLGQLNTEAFF.